This T cell receptor beta chain derives from a study of blood T cell repertoires in COVID-19. Per germline, CDR1 LGHDT and CDR2 YNNKEL (reference sequence). V was shortened by 4 bases and J by 1 base, with 13 bases between the two germline ends. This CDR3 is built from 15 residues. Only in-frame clones appear in the TCRdb table, and some are missing; sequencing was by immunoSEQ multiplex PCR. The table records around 250,000 clones, 90% of them present only once. The TCR sequence derives from a woman aged 55 to 70 with COVID-19, enrolled during active disease. The chain employs TRBV3-1 (or the pseudogene TRBV3-2) and TRBJ1-1, with D tentatively TRBD1 (6 bases). The sequencing sample was made of peripheral blood. CDR3 nucleotide sequence: TGTGCCAGCAGCCCCCTGGGGGGGCCGAACACTGAAGCTTTCTTT. Amino acid sequence: CASSPLGGPNTEAFF.